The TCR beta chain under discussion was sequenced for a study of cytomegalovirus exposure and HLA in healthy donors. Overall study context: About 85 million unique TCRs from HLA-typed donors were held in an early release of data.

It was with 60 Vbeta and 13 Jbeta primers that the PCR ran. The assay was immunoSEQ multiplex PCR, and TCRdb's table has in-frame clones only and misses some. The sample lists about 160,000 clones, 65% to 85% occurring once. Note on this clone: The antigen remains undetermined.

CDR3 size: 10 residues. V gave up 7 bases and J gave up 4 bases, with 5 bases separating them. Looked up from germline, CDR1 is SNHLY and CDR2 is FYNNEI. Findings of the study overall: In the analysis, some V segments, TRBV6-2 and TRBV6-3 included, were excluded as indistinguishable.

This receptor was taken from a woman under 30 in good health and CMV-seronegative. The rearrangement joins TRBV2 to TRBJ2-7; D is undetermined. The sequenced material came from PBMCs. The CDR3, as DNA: TGTGCCAGCACGGGTTACGAGCAGTACTTC. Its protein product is CASTGYEQYF.